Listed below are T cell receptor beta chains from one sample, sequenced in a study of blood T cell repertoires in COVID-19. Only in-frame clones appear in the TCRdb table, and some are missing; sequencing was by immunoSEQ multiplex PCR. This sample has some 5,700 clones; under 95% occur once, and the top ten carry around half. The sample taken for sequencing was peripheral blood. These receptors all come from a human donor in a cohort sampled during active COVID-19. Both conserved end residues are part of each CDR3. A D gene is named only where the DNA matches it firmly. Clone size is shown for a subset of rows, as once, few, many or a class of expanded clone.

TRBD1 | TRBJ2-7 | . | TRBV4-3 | TGCGCCAGCAGCCAGGGGGACAGTGTTACCTACGAGCAGTACTTC | CASSQGDSVTYEQYF
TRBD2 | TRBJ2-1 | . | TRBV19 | TGTGCCAGTAGTACTCCGGGGGGGCTAGCGGGGAATGAGCAGTTCTTC | CASSTPGGLAGNEQFF
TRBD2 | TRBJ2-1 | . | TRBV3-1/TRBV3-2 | TGTGCCAGCAGCCACCCTAGCGGGCTGCCGAATGAGCAGTTCTTC | CASSHPSGLPNEQFF
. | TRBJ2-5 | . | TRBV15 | TGTGCCACCAGCAGAGATCGGAGGGCCCAAGAGACCCAGTACTTC | CATSRDRRAQETQYF
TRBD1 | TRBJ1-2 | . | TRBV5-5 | TGTGCCAGCAGCCCTCGGGACAGGGGGCTGTTGTATGGCTACACCTTC | CASSPRDRGLLYGYTF
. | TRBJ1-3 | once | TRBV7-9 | TGTGCCAGCAGCTTAGCCAATCCCTCTGGAAACACCATATATTTT | CASSLANPSGNTIYF
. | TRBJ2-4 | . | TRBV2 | TGTGCCAGCAGTTTGAGTTCAGGGGCGGGCCAAAACATTCAGTACTTC | CASSLSSGAGQNIQYF
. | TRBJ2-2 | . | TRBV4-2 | TGTGCCAGCAGCCAAGTTGGAGGCGGGGAGCTGTTTTTT | CASSQVGGGELFF
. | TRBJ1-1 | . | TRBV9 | TGTGCCAGCAGCCCAGTAGGGGCAAACACTGAAGCTTTCTTT | CASSPVGANTEAFF
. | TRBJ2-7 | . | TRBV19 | TGTGCCAGTAGTATAGCGGGAGTTGTAGGAGAGCAGTACTTC | CASSIAGVVGEQYF
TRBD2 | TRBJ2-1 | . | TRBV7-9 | TGTGCCAGCACCCGACCGGGACTAGCCTACAATGAGCAGTTCTTC | CASTRPGLAYNEQFF
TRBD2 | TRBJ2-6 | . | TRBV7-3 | TGTGCCAGCAGCCCACGACTAGCACCTTCCCTTGGGGCCAACGTCCTGACTTTC | CASSPRLAPSLGANVLTF
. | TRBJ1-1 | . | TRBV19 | TGTGCCAGTAGTACATACAGTTGGAACACTGAAGCTTTCTTT | CASSTYSWNTEAFF
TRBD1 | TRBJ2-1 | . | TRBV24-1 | TGTGCCACCAGTGATCGGGACAGGGTATCCTACAATGAGCAGTTCTTC | CATSDRDRVSYNEQFF
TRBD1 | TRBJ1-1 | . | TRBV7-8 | TGTGCCAGCAGCTTAGCGCAGGGGGCGCAGGGGAACACTGAAGCTTTCTTT | CASSLAQGAQGNTEAFF
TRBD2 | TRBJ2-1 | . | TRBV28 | TGTGCCAGCACCCGGGGACGGGAGGGCCGGGGGGAGCAGTTCTTC | CASTRGREGRGEQFF
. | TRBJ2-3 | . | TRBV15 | TGTGCCACCAGCAGAGTGCGTACCGCAGATACGCAGTATTTT | CATSRVRTADTQYF
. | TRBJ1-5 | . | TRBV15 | TGTGCCACCAGCAGAGATCTCCAGGGCAATCAGCCCCAGCATTTT | CATSRDLQGNQPQHF
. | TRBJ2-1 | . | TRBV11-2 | TGTGCCAGCAGCTCGACACTAGTTCGAAAGTTCTTC | CASSSTLVRKFF
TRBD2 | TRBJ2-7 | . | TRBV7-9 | TGTGCCAGCAGCGTGACCGGGACTAGCGGGACCGAGCAGTACTTC | CASSVTGTSGTEQYF
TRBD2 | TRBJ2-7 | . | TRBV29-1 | TGCAGCGCTGCCGGGACTAGCGGATCGACCTACGAGCAGTACTTC | CSAAGTSGSTYEQYF
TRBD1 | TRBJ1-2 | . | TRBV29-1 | TGCAGCGCCCGGGACAGCGATGGCTACACCTTC | CSARDSDGYTF
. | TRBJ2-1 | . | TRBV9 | TGTGCCAGCAGCGCCGGGGGTTTCGATGAGCAGTTCTTC | CASSAGGFDEQFF
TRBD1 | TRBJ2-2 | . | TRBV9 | TGTGCCAGCGGCCGGGGGCCAGGGGGCGCCGGAAATACCGGGGAGCTGTTTTTT | CASGRGPGGAGNTGELFF
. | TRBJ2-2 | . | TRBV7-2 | TGTGCCAGCAGCCGCGACTACACCGGGGAGCTGTTTTTT | CASSRDYTGELFF
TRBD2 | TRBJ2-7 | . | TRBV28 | TGTGCCAGCAGTCAGGGACCCGGACTAGCCTACTACGAGCAGTACTTC | CASSQGPGLAYYEQYF
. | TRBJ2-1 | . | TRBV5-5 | TGTGCCAGCAGCCCTCAGGAGGTCGAGTTGGATGAGCAGTTCTTC | CASSPQEVELDEQFF
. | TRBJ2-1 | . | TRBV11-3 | TGTGCCAGCAGCTTAATGGGCAGGGGTGGGGATGAGCAGTTCTTC | CASSLMGRGGDEQFF
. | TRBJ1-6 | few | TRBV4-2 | TGTGCCAGCAGCCAAGATATCCTCCCCCTCCACTTT | CASSQDILPLHF
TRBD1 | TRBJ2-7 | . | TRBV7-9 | TGTGCCAGCAGCTTCCCCGGGACAGGGGGGATTGAGCAGTACTTC | CASSFPGTGGIEQYF
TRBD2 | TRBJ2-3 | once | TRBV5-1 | TGCGCCAGCAGCTTGGAGCCTAGCGGGAGTCGGGCGGATACGCAGTATTTT | CASSLEPSGSRADTQYF
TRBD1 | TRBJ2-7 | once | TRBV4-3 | TGCGCCAGCAGCCAAGAAAACAGGGGGCACGGAGAGCAGTACTTC | CASSQENRGHGEQYF
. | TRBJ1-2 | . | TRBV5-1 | TGCGCCAGCAGCTTGGACAGGAGGGATGGCTACACCTTC | CASSLDRRDGYTF
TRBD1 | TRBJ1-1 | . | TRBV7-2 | TGTGCCAGCAGCTTAGCATTCACAGGGGGAGCTTTCTTT | CASSLAFTGGAFF
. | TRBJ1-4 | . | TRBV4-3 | TGCGCCAGCAGCCAAGATCTCGGCAGAGGCGAAAAACTGTTTTTT | CASSQDLGRGEKLFF
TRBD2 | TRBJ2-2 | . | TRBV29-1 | TGCAGCGCTCGGGGGAGGGCCCCGGACACCGGGGAGCTGTTTTTT | CSARGRAPDTGELFF
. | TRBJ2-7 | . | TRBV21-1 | TGTGCCAGCAGCACCCTCTACGAGCAGTACTTC | CASSTLYEQYF
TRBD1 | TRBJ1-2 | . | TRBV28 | TGTGCCAGCAGTCCCACCAGGCGGGCAGGGGGCATTAACTATGGCTACACCTTC | CASSPTRRAGGINYGYTF
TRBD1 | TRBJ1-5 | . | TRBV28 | TGTGCCAGCCGGGACAGCCTTAATCAGCCCCAGCATTTT | CASRDSLNQPQHF
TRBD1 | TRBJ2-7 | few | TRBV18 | TGTGCCAGCTCACTGGACAGGGTCGGCTCCTACGAGCAGTACTTC | CASSLDRVGSYEQYF
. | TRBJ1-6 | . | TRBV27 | TGTGCCAGCGCCCCCCAGGGTCTGAATAATTCACCCCTCCACTTT | CASAPQGLNNSPLHF
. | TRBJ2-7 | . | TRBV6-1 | TGTGCCAGCAGTGAACAGGGTGGGTACGAGCAGTACTTC | CASSEQGGYEQYF
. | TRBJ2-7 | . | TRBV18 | TGTGCCAGCTCAGAGACACTTAGCTCCTACGAGCAGTACTTC | CASSETLSSYEQYF
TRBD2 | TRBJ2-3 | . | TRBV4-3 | TGCGCCAGCAGCCAAGAGGGACTAGCGGGAGCAGATACGCAGTATTTT | CASSQEGLAGADTQYF
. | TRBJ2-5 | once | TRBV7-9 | TGTGCCAGCCGACAGAACCAAGAGACCCAGTACTTC | CASRQNQETQYF
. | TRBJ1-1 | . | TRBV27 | TGTGCCAGCAGTTCCCTCTCACACACGAGGGACACTGAAGCTTTCTTT | CASSSLSHTRDTEAFF
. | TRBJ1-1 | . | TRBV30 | TGTGCCTGGAGTGTGCAGATAAGGAACACTGAAGCTTTCTTT | CAWSVQIRNTEAFF
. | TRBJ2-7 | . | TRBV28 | TGTGCCAGCAGTTTATCGGGGGGCAGGGTGTACGAGCAGTACTTC | CASSLSGGRVYEQYF
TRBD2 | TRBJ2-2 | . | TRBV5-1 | TGCGCCAGCAGCACGGGGCCTCTAGCGGGAGGCACCGGGGAGCTGTTTTTT | CASSTGPLAGGTGELFF
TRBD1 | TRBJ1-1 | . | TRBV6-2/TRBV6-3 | TGTGCCAGCAGTACCCTCCGACAGGGGCGGGGGAACACTGAAGCTTTCTTT | CASSTLRQGRGNTEAFF
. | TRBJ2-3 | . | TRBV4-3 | TGCGCCAGCAGCCAAGATCGGCGGGGTAGCACAGATACGCAGTATTTT | CASSQDRRGSTDTQYF
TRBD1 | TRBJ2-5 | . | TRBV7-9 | TGTGCCAGCAGCCGGGACAGTCGAGAGACCCAGTACTTC | CASSRDSRETQYF
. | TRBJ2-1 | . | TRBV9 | TGTGCCAGCAGCTCTGTGTACAATGAGCAGTTCTTC | CASSSVYNEQFF
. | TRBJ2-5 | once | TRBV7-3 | TGTGCCAGCAGCTTACCCCCCCTGGAGACCCAGTACTTC | CASSLPPLETQYF